Below, one T cell receptor (beta chain) is given with its context. Some clones are missing from TCRdb's copy, which holds only in-frame ones; the method was immunoSEQ multiplex PCR. The sample holds 100,000 or so clones, 90% seen once. This CDR3 has 12 amino acids. V was clipped by 4 bases and J by 8 bases, with 8 bases between them. Germline lookup yields CDR1 MNHEY and CDR2 SVGAGI. The sample is drawn from a study of glioma-infiltrating T cells after dendritic cell vaccination. Time point described: after dendritic cell vaccination, including at tumor progression/relapse. The sequence came from a human donor with glioblastoma. The rearrangement uses TRBV6-5 and TRBJ2-2; D unclear. The sample in question was blood, obtained after dendritic cell vaccination. The CDR3: CASSSPVGELFF. The CDR3 coding sequence is TGTGCCAGCAGTTCCCCGGTGGGGGAGCTGTTTTTT.